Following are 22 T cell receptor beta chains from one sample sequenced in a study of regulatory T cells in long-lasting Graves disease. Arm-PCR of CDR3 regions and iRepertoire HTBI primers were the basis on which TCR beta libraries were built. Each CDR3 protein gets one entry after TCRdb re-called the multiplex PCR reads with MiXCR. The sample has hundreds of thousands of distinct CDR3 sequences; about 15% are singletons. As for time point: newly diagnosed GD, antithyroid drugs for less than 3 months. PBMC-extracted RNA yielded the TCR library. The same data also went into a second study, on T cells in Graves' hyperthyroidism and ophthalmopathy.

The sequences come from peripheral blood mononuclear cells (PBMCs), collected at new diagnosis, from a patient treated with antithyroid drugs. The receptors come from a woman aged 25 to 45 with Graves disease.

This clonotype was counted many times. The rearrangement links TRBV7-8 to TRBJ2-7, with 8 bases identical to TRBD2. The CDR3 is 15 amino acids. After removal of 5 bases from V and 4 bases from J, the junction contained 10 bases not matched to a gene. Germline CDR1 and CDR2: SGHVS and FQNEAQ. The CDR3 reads CASSRLLTSGYEQYF. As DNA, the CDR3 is TGTGCCAGCAGCCGTCTCTTAACTAGCGGATACGAGCAGTACTTC.

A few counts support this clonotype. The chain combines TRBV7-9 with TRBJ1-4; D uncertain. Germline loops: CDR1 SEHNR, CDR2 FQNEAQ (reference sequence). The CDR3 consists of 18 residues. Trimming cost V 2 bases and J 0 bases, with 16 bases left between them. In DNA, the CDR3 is TGTGCCAGCAGCTTACCCTACGGCGACGATGCAACTAATGAAAAACTGTTTTTT. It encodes CASSLPYGDDATNEKLFF.

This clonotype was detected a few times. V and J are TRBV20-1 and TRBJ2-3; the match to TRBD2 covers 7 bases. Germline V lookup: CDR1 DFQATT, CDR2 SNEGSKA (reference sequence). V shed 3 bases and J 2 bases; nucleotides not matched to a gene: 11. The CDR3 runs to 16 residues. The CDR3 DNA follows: TGCAGTGCTAGGGTCCCTAGCGGTCACAACACAGATACGCAGTATTTT. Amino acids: CSARVPSGHNTDTQYF.

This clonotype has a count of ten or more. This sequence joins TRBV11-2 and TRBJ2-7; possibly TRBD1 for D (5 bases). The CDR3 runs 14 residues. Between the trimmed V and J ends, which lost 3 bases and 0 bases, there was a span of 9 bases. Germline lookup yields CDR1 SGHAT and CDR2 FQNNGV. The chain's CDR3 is CASSFSQGSYEQYF. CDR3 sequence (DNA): TGTGCCAGCAGCTTCTCCCAGGGCTCCTACGAGCAGTACTTC.

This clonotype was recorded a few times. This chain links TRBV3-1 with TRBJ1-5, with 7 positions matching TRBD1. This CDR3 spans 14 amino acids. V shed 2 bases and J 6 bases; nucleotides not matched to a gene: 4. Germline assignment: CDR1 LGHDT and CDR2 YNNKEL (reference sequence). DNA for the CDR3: TGTGCCAGCAGCCAATTAGGGGGCAGTCAGCCCCAGCATTTT. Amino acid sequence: CASSQLGGSQPQHF.

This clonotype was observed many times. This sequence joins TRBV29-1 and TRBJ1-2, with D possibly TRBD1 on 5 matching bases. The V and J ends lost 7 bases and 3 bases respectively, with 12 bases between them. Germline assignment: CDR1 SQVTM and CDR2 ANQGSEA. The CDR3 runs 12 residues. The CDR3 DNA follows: TGCAGCGCATTGGGACGGGACTATGGCTACACCTTC. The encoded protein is CSALGRDYGYTF.

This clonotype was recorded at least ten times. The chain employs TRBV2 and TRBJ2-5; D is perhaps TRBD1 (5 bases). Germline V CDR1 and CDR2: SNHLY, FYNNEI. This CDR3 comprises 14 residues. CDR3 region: CAPSQGALSETQYF. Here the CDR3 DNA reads TGTGCGCCCTCCCAAGGGGCGTTATCGGAGACCCAGTACTTC. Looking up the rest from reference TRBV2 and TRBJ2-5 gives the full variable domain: EPEVTQTPSHQVTQMGQEVILRCVPISNHLYFYWYRQILGQKVEFLVSFYNNEISEKSEIFDDQFSVERPDGSNFTLKIRSTKLEDSAMYFCAPSQGALSETQYFGPGTRLLVL.

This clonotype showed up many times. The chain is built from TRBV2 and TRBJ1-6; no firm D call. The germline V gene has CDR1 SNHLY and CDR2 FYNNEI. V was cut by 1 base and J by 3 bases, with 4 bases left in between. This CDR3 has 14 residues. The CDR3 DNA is TGTGCCAGCAGTGAAGGGGTCTATAATTCACCCCTCCACTTT. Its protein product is CASSEGVYNSPLHF.

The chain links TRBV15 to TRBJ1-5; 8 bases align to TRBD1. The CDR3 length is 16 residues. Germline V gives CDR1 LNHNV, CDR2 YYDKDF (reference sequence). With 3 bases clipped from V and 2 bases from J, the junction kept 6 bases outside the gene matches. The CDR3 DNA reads TGTGCCACCAGCAGGGCGACAGGGGAGGGCAATCAGCCCCAGCATTTT. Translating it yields CATSRATGEGNQPQHF. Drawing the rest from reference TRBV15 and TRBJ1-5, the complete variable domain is DAMVIQNPRYQVTQFGKPVTLSCSQTLNHNVMYWYQQKSSQAPKLLFHYYDKDFNNEADTPDNFQSRRPNTSFCFLDIRSPGLGDTAMYLCATSRATGEGNQPQHFGDGTRLSIL.

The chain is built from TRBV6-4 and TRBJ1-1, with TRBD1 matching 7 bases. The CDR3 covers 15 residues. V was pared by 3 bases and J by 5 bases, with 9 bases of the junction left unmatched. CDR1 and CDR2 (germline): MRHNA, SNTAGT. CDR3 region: CASSEGAGGGTEAFF. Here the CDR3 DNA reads TGTGCCAGCAGTGAGGGGGCAGGGGGGGGAACTGAAGCTTTCTTT.

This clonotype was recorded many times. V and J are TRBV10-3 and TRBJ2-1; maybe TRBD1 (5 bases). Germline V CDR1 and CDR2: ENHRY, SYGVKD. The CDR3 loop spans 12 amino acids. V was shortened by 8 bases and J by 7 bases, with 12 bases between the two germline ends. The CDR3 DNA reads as TGTGCCATCGGCAGGGAACGGAATGAGCAGTTCTTC. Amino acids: CAIGRERNEQFF.

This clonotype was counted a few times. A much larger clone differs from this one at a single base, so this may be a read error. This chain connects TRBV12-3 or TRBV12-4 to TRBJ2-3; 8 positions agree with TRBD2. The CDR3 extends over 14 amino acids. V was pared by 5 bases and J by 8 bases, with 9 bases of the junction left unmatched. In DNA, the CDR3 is TGTGCCAGCAGTACCGGGGGGGCGTTGGGTACGCAGTATTTT. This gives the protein CASSTGGALGTQYF.

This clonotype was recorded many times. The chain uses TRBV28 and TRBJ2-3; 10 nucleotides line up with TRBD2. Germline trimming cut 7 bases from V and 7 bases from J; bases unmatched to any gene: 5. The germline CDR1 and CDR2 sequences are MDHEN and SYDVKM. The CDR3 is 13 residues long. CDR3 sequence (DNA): TGTGCCAGCACCAATAGCGGGAGGAATACGCAGTATTTT. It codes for CASTNSGRNTQYF.

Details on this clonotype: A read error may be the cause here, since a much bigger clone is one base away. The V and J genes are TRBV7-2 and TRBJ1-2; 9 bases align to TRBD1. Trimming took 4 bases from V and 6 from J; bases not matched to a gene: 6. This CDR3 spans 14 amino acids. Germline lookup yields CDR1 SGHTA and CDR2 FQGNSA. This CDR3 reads CASSSCRTGDGYTF. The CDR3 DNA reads TGTGCCAGCAGCTCATGCCGGACAGGGGATGGCTACACCTTC.

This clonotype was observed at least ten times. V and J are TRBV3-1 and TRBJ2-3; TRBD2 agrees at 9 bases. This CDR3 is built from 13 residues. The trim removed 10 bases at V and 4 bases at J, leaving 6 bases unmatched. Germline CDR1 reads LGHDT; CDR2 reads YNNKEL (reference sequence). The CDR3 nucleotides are TGTGCCACCTCCCAGCGGGAGGCAGATACGCAGTATTTT. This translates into CATSQREADTQYF.

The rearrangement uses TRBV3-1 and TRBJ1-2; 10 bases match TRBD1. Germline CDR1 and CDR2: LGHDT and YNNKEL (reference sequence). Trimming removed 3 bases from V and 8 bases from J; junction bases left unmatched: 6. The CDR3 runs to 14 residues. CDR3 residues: CASSQTGQGHGYTF. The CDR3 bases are TGTGCCAGCAGCCAGACGGGACAGGGGCACGGCTACACCTTC.

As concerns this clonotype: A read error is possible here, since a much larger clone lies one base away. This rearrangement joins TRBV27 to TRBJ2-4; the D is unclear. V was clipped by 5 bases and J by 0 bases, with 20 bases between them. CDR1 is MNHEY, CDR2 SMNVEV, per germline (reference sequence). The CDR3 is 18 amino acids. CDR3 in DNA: TGTGCCAGCAGTGATTCCGTAGACTCCCCGAGAGCCAAAAACATTCAGTACTTC. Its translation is CASSDSVDSPRAKNIQYF.

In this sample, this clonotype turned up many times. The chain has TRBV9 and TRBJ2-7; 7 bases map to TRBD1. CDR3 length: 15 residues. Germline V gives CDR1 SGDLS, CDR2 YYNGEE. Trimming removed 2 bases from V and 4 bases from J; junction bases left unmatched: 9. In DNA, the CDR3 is TGTGCCAGCAGCGTCGGGACAGAGGCGTGGTACGAGCAGTACTTC. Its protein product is CASSVGTEAWYEQYF.

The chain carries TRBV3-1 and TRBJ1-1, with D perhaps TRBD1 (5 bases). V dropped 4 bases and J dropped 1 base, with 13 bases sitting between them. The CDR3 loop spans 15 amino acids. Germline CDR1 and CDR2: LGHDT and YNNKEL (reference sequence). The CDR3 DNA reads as TGTGCCAGCAGCCCATACCGAAGGGGGAACACTGAAGCTTTCTTT. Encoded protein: CASSPYRRGNTEAFF.

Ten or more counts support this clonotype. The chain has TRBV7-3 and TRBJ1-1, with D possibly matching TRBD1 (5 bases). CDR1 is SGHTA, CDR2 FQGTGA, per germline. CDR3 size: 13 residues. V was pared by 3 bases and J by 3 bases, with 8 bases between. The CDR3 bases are TGTGCCAGCAGCTTGGGGGTCGACACTGAAGCTTTCTTT. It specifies CASSLGVDTEAFF.

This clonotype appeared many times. CDR3 in amino acids: CATRNPGPLSEQYF. CDR3 coding DNA: TGTGCGACCCGTAATCCGGGACCACTAAGCGAGCAGTACTTC. V usage is TRBV6-1 and J usage is TRBJ2-7, with D perhaps TRBD1 or TRBD2 (5 bases each). This CDR3 has 14 amino acids. CDR1 and CDR2 from the germline V gene are MNHNS and SASEGT.

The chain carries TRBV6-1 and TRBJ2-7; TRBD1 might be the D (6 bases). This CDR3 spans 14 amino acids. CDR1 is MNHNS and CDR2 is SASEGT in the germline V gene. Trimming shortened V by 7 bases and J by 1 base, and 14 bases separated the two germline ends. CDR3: CASTTVGQSYEQYF. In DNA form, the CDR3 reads TGTGCCAGCACTACCGTGGGACAATCCTACGAGCAGTACTTC.